These 8 T cell receptor beta chains came from one sample sequenced in a study of blood T cells in healthy people across ages (dated by TCRdb to between 2014 and 2016). The library was obtained by 5' RACE. This sample was sequenced with an Illumina HiSeq 2500. A second 7 to 11 cycle PCR used a sample-barcoded 5' primer and a J-beta primer mix. The public sequencing data were trimmed at Q25 with fastp and processed into clonotypes with MiXCR by TCRdb, which kept only in-frame beta chains. Each entry merges the rows of one CDR3 protein and shows their most common DNA and genes. This sample gives roughly 700,000 distinct CDR3 sequences in total; about 34% of them show up just once. The ten largest clones take up 15% to 17% of the sample. The sequenced sample consisted of blood. These receptors were taken from a woman aged 80 or older in good health. Donor details come from another sample of the same person, matched by shared clones.

The table lists this clonotype with many counts. The chain carries TRBV9 and TRBJ2-1; D is unclear. Germline V lookup: CDR1 SGDLS, CDR2 YYNGEE. V dropped 3 bases and J dropped 0 bases, with 13 bases sitting between them. There are 16 residues in the CDR3. The CDR3 loop reads CASSGRVESSYNEQFF. The DNA of the CDR3 is TGTGCCAGCAGCGGACGGGTAGAGAGCTCCTACAATGAGCAGTTCTTC.

On this clonotype: A clone one base away is much larger, so this may be a read error. V and J are TRBV29-1 and TRBJ2-3; maybe TRBD1 (5 bases). The germline V gene has CDR1 SQVTM and CDR2 ANQGSEA. The CDR3 is 11 amino acids. CDR3 loop: CSVESTGTQYF. As DNA, the CDR3 is TGCAGCGTTGAGAGCACAGGTACGCAGTATTTT.

The table lists this clonotype with many counts. CDR3 in DNA: TGCGCCAGCAGCCAAGGCCTGGCGTCCTATAATTCACCCCTCCACTTT. It specifies CASSQGLASYNSPLHF. This rearrangement joins TRBV4-1 to TRBJ1-6; D uncertain. This CDR3 is built from 16 residues. Germline V gene data show CDR1 as MGHRA and CDR2 as YSYEKL. The germline V and J ends were trimmed by 1 base and 1 base, with 8 bases remaining between them.

This clonotype was seen repeatedly, ten times or more. The chain links TRBV5-1 to TRBJ2-5; the D gene is possibly TRBD2 (7 bases). In germline, CDR1 is SGHRS, CDR2 YFSETQ. The V and J ends lost 4 bases and 2 bases respectively, with 12 bases between them. This CDR3 is built from 14 residues. The CDR3 loop reads CASSTGGGQETQYF. The CDR3 DNA follows: TGCGCCAGCAGCACGGGGGGCGGACAAGAGACCCAGTACTTC.

The genes are TRBV5-1 and TRBJ2-5, with TRBD1 as a possible D gene (6 bases). CDR1 SGHRS and CDR2 YFSETQ come from the germline V gene. The CDR3 covers 15 residues. V lost 5 bases, J lost 11 bases, and 25 bases lay in between. DNA of the CDR3: TGCGCCAGCAGTATTGGTGGGGGCTCCTGCAATGAGCAGTACTTC. Protein sequence: CASSIGGGSCNEQYF.

This clonotype was counted many times. DNA for the CDR3: TGCAGTGCTCGCCCCGGACTAGCGGGGTACTACAATGAGCAGTTCTTC. It is translated as CSARPGLAGYYNEQFF. The rearrangement links TRBV20-1 to TRBJ2-1, with 12 bases fitting TRBD2. This CDR3 spans 16 amino acids. J lost 3 bases, V lost 5 bases, and 8 bases had no gene match. The germline CDR1 and CDR2 sequences are DFQATT and SNEGSKA (reference sequence).

Of note for this clonotype: A much larger clone lies a single base off, so this may be a read error. The rearrangement joins TRBV7-2 to TRBJ1-1; TRBD1 might be the D (6 bases). This CDR3 spans 18 amino acids. Germline loops: CDR1 SGHTA, CDR2 FQGNSA. V was clipped by 2 bases and J by 6 bases, with 25 bases between them. CDR3 sequence (DNA): TGTGCCAGCAGCTTAAAAGTTGCGGGGGGCCTAGCCAACGCTGAAGCTTTCTTT. It translates to CASSLKVAGGLANAEAFF.

This clonotype showed up just once. The DNA of the CDR3 is TGCGCCAGCAGCCAGGGACAGGGGGACTATGGCTACACCTTC. Translating it yields CASSQGQGDYGYTF. The chain links TRBV5-1 to TRBJ1-2; 11 bases map to TRBD1. Germline CDR1 SGHRS, CDR2 YFSETQ. The CDR3 is 14 amino acids. Unmatched junction bases numbered 2, after V lost 4 bases and J lost 3 bases.